This TCR beta chain stems from a study of molecular identifiers for immune sequencing clone quantification. On the study more broadly: RNA from around 20,000 or 100,000 naive CD8 cells was split five ways in replicates, with four sequenced.

One entry per CDR3 protein, called by TCRdb with MiXCR from the PCR reads. The sample lists 100,000 or so distinct CDR3 sequences; under 25% were seen once. From germline, CDR1 is SGHAT and CDR2 FQNNGV. The CDR3 has 18 residues. V shed 5 bases, J shed 8 bases, and the junction held 19 bases outside the gene matches. This clonotype has at least ten counts. This TCR derives from a human donor in good health. Some libraries in this study had Jurkat cell RNA spiked in. The chain is built from TRBV11-2 and TRBJ2-1, with TRBD2 matching 9 bases. Material: naive CD8+ T cells from blood, with Jurkat cell RNA spiked in. This sample's subset: FACS-sorted CD8+CD4-CCR7+CD45RA+ naive T cells. The CDR3 reads CASSPDVMSGRRSDEQFF. The CDR3 DNA reads TGTGCCAGCAGCCCCGATGTGATGAGCGGGAGGCGTTCCGATGAGCAGTTCTTC.